This T cell receptor (beta chain) was captured by sequencing in a study of T cell clones after liver transplantation. Study-level information: Samples came from ITN030ST, which attempted immunosuppression withdrawal within 2 years of liver transplantation. Three of eight recipients were HCV-positive; others had non-autoimmune, non-viral indications.

Worth noting for this clone: Its antigen remains unknown.

Generated by immunoSEQ multiplex PCR, the TCRdb table keeps only in-frame clones and is missing some. Of tens of thousands of clones listed, around 90% are singletons. Trimming at V came to 3 bases and at J to 6 bases, leaving 9 bases not matched to a gene. Germline loops: CDR1 SGHAT, CDR2 FQNNGV. This CDR3 is built from 15 residues. Regarding the study as a whole: The donor-reactive repertoire was only partly measurable in two subjects, lacking donor cells. Circulating graft-donor-reactive CD4 TCRbeta sequences fell significantly post-transplant in most of the 8 subjects.

This chain connects TRBV11-2 to TRBJ2-7, with TRBD2 matching 9 bases. The sequence was obtained from a human donor who received a liver transplant. Sequencing used CD4+ T cells from blood, obtained before liver transplant. CDR3 residues: CASSFGSGSSGEQYF. The CDR3 nucleotides are TGTGCCAGCAGCTTTGGTAGCGGGAGCAGCGGCGAGCAGTACTTC.